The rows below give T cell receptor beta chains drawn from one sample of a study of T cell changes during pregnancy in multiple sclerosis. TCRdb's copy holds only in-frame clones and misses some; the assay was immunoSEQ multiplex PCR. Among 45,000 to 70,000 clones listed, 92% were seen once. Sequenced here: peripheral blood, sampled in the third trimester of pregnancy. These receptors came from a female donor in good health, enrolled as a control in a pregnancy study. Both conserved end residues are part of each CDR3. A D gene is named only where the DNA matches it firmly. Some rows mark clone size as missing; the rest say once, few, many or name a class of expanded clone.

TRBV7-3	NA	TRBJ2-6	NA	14	CASSMFEGANVLTF	TGTGCCAGCAGCATGTTCGAGGGGGCCAACGTCCTGACTTTC
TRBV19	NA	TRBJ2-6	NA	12	CASYSGANVLTF	TGTGCCAGTTACTCTGGGGCCAACGTCCTGACTTTC
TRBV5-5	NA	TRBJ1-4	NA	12	CASSWGGEKLFF	TGTGCCAGCAGCTGGGGGGGCGAAAAACTGTTTTTT
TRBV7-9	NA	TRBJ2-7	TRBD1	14	CASRSDRGDYEQYF	TGTGCCAGCAGATCGGACAGGGGGGACTACGAGCAGTACTTC
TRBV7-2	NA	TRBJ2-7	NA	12	CASSSDSGRQYF	TGTGCCAGCAGCTCGGACTCCGGCAGGCAGTACTTC
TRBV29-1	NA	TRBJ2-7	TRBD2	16	CSVGLAGGSFDHEQYF	TGCAGCGTTGGACTAGCGGGGGGCTCCTTTGACCACGAGCAGTACTTC
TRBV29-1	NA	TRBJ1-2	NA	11	CSGGGNDGYTF	TGCAGCGGGGGGGGCAATGATGGCTACACCTTC
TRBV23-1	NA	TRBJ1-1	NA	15	CASSTRKGHEAEAFF	TGCGCCAGCAGTACACGTAAGGGACACGAAGCTGAAGCTTTCTTT
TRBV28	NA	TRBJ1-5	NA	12	CASTWRNQPQHF	TGTGCCAGCACCTGGAGGAATCAGCCCCAGCATTTT
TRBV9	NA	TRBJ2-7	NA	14	CASSSEGAAREQYF	TGTGCCAGCAGCTCAGAAGGGGCGGCACGAGAGCAGTACTTC
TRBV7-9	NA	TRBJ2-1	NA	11	CASSLSLEQFF	TGTGCCAGCAGCTTATCACTTGAGCAGTTCTTC
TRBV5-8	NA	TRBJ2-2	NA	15	CASSPGQAGNGELFF	TGTGCCAGCAGCCCTGGACAGGCGGGGAACGGGGAGCTGTTTTTT
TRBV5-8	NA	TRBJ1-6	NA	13	CASSPGPFLPLHF	TGTGCCAGCAGCCCGGGTCCGTTCTTACCCCTCCACTTT
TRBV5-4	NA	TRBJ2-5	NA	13	CASSSEGRETQYF	TGTGCCAGCAGCTCGGAGGGCCGGGAGACCCAGTACTTC
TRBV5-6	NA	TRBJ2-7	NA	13	CASSLRSGYEQYF	TGTGCCAGCAGCTTGAGATCGGGTTACGAGCAGTACTTC
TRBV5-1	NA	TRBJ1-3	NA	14	CASSPQGTGNTIYF	TGCGCCAGCAGCCCGCAGGGTACTGGAAACACCATATATTTT
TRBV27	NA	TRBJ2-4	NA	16	CASSSSTRIAKNIQYF	TGTGCCAGCAGTTCCTCCACTAGAATAGCCAAAAACATTCAGTACTTC
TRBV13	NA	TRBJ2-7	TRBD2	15	CASSLGLAASYEQYF	TGTGCCAGCAGCTTAGGACTAGCGGCCTCCTACGAGCAGTACTTC
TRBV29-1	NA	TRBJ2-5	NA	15	CSVQAQRAAQETQYF	TGCAGCGTCCAAGCCCAACGAGCGGCCCAAGAGACCCAGTACTTC
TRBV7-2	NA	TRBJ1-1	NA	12	CASSLAGFEAFF	TGTGCCAGCAGCTTAGCCGGGTTTGAAGCTTTCTTT
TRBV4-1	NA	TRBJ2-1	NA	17	CASSRKAGTSSYNEQFF	TGCGCCAGCAGCCGAAAAGCGGGCACGAGCTCCTACAATGAGCAGTTCTTC
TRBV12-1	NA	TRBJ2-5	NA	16	CASRRMTTSCQETQYF	TGTGCCAGCAGAAGGATGACCACTAGCTGTCAAGAGACCCAGTACTTC
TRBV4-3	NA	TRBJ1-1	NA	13	CASSRNKNTEAFF	TGCGCCAGCAGCCGAAACAAGAACACTGAAGCTTTCTTT
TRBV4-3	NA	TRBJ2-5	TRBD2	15	CASSSGLAGGETQYF	TGCGCCAGCAGCTCCGGACTAGCGGGGGGAGAGACCCAGTACTTC
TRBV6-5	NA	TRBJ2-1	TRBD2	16	CASSYLLAGGYNEQFF	TGTGCCAGCAGTTACTTACTAGCGGGAGGGTACAATGAGCAGTTCTTC
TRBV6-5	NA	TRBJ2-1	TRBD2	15	CASSFTSGTRNEQFF	TGTGCCAGCAGTTTTACTAGCGGGACCAGGAATGAGCAGTTCTTC
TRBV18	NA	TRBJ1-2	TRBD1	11	CASYRDRPLTF	TGTGCCAGCTACCGGGACAGGCCTCTCACCTTC
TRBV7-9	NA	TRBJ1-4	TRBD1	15	CASSPTTGRNEKLFF	TGTGCCAGCAGCCCGACGACAGGGAGAAATGAAAAACTGTTTTTT
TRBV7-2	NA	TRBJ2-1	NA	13	CASSGGLDNEQFF	TGTGCCAGCAGCGGGGGACTTGACAATGAGCAGTTCTTC
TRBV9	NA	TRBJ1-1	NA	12	CASGRGATEAFF	TGTGCCAGCGGCCGGGGGGCCACTGAAGCTTTCTTT
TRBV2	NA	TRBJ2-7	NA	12	CAAGGLSYEQYF	TGTGCCGCCGGAGGCCTCTCCTACGAGCAGTACTTC
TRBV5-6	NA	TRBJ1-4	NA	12	CASSGHYRVLFF	TGTGCCAGCAGCGGACACTACAGGGTGTTGTTTTTT
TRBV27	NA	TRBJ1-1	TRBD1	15	CASSLSMQGASEAFF	TGTGCCAGCAGTTTATCGATGCAGGGGGCTTCTGAAGCTTTCTTT
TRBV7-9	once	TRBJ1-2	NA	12	CASSLDSYGYTF	TGTGCCAGCAGCTTAGACAGCTATGGCTACACCTTC
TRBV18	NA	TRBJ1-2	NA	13	CASSPRSGDGYTF	TGTGCCAGCTCACCACGGTCGGGGGATGGCTACACCTTC
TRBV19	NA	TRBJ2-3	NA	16	CASRQIGQGEADTQYF	TGTGCCAGTAGACAGATCGGGCAGGGTGAGGCAGATACGCAGTATTTT
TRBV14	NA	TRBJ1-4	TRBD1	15	CASSQATGGNEKLFF	TGTGCCAGCAGCCAAGCAACAGGGGGTAATGAAAAACTGTTTTTT
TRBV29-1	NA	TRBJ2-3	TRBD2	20	CSVGGTKPGLAGQSTDTQYF	TGCAGCGTTGGGGGGACCAAGCCGGGACTAGCGGGGCAAAGCACAGATACGCAGTATTTT
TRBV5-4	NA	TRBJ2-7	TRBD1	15	CASSPRQGVTYEQYF	TGTGCCAGCAGCCCGAGACAGGGGGTCACCTACGAGCAGTACTTC
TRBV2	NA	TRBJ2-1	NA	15	CASSEALAGWNEQFF	TGTGCCAGCAGTGAAGCGCTTGCAGGGTGGAACGAGCAGTTCTTC
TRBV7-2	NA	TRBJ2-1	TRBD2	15	CASSLTSGAYNEQFF	TGTGCCAGCAGCTTAACTAGCGGGGCCTACAATGAGCAGTTCTTC
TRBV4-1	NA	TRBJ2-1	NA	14	CASSHDALRNEQFF	TGCGCCAGCAGCCATGATGCACTACGGAATGAGCAGTTCTTC
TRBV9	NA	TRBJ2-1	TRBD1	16	CASSAGGQGAYNEQFF	TGTGCCAGCAGCGCCGGGGGACAGGGGGCCTACAATGAGCAGTTCTTC
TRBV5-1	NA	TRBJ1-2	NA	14	CASSLGGFNYGYTF	TGCGCCAGCAGCTTGGGAGGTTTTAACTATGGCTACACCTTC
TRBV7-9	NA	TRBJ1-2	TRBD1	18	CASSSTTGQGAFRVGYTF	TGTGCCAGCAGCTCCACCACGGGACAGGGGGCCTTCCGCGTTGGCTACACCTTC
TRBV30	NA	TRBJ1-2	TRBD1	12	CAGTGGGYGYTF	TGTGCCGGGACAGGGGGAGGATATGGCTACACCTTC
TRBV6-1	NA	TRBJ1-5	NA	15	CASNLGREARQPQHF	TGTGCCAGCAACTTAGGGAGGGAAGCGCGTCAGCCCCAGCATTTT
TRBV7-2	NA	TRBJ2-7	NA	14	CASSLNRPQGEQYF	TGTGCCAGCAGCTTGAACCGGCCCCAGGGTGAGCAGTACTTC
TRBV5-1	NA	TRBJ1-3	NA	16	CASSLGQGLAGNTIYF	TGCGCCAGCAGCTTGGGGCAGGGGCTGGCGGGAAACACCATATATTTT
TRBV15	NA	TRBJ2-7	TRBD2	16	CATSRDYGLAVYEQYF	TGTGCCACCAGCAGAGATTACGGACTAGCGGTCTACGAGCAGTACTTC
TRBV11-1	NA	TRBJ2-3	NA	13	CASSYNTRDTQYF	TGTGCCAGCAGCTACAATACCCGAGATACGCAGTATTTT
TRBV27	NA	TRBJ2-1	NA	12	CASSAIDNEQFF	TGTGCCAGCAGTGCCATAGACAATGAGCAGTTCTTC
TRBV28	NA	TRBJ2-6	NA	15	CASSLGTGVVNVLTF	TGTGCCAGCAGTTTGGGTACGGGGGTGGTCAACGTCCTGACTTTC
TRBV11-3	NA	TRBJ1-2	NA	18	CASSFLEQGIRGDYGYTF	TGTGCCAGCAGCTTCCTTGAACAGGGTATTAGAGGTGACTATGGCTACACCTTC
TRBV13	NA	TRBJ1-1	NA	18	CASSLGFSSGMVGGEAFF	TGTGCCAGCAGCTTAGGTTTCAGCTCGGGAATGGTCGGAGGTGAAGCTTTCTTT